Included here is one TCR beta chain sequence, with context. The sample holds one count of this clone. The target of this receptor is not known. The record has no base qualities; no much larger clone is one base away. The immunoSEQ Assay, a bias-controlled multiplex PCR, was used to amplify TCRbeta CDR3 regions from genomic DNA. Per the original workflow: Within the assay, amplification of reference gene primers was used to estimate how many nucleated cells each sample contained. To quantify the absolute abundance of each unique TCRbeta CDR3 rearrangement, sequence reads were collapsed and filtered. For each sample, productive Simpson clonality was calculated by taking the square root of Simpson's diversity index across productive rearrangements. As stored in TCRdb, this immuneACCESS dataset retains in-frame rearrangements with V and J assigned. A fraction of the clones does not appear; measured against another copy, unresolved V genes explain less than half of the discrepancy, and the remainder lacks a known reason. V and J calls and clone size come straight from that table; D and trimming were deduced from the DNA. The sample table shows 65,000 to 90,000 clones, and around 88% are seen once. Just over 8% of the sample goes to the ten largest clones.

This sample is drawn from a study of blood T cell repertoires in COVID-19 (TCRdb year 2020). About the full investigation: Samples covering the acute and convalescent phases of COVID-19 were provided by collaborators in the United States, Italy and Spain. The prospective study material was composed of cDNA or gDNA derived from T cells, B-cell-depleted T cells, or PBMCs. The dataset comprised deeply sampled blood TCRbeta repertoires from subjects exposed to, actively infected with, or recovered from COVID-19. The repertoires were made available in a free public database intended to serve as a resource for research on the immune response to SARS-CoV-2. Samples were obtained from the ongoing ImmuneRACE study (first 160 participants) and from about 1,300 subjects provided by 6 global collaborators. Nearly every sample came with metadata listing a de-identified subject ID, COVID-19 status, age in years and sex. HLA class I and class II types, where available, came from metadata supplied by the sample provider rather than from assay-based typing. What the work shows at the level of the full study, not this receptor alone: How much clinical and demographic metadata was included differed by source and by participant, and the metadata was provided uncurated.

Each collaborating institution followed its own protocols to collect whole blood in K2EDTA tubes. For TCRbeta analysis, collaborators shipped samples as frozen whole blood, isolated PBMCs, or DNA extracted from either of those sample types. CDR1 and CDR2 are drawn from the germline V gene: MNHEY, SVGAGI. Including cysteine and phenylalanine, the CDR3 has 15 amino acids. The retained sequence is limited to the CDR3, 45 bases, with the frame set at the first base. Trimming costs V 6 bases and J 0 bases, and their ends lie 14 bases apart. Here the chain combines TRBV6-5 and TRBJ1-1, with TRBD1 as a weak D call on 6 bases. The TCR comes from a man younger than 45 with acute or convalescent COVID-19. What was sequenced was peripheral blood. The CDR3 has the sequence CASRHGQFMNTEAFF. The bases read TGTGCCAGCAGGCACGGACAGTTCATGAACACTGAAGCTTTCTTT.